This T cell receptor beta chain emerged from a study of blood T cell repertoires in COVID-19. Study-wide context: From the United States, Italy and Spain came samples of acute and convalescent COVID-19. The cDNA or gDNA used as material had been derived from T cells, B-cell-depleted T cells, or PBMCs.

The CDR3 loop spans 16 amino acids. V shed 1 base, J shed 1 base, and the junction held 8 bases outside the gene matches. Germline CDR1 reads GTSNPN; CDR2 reads SVGIG (reference sequence). The authors' processing: Scientists estimated how many nucleated cells there were by amplifying reference gene primers. The table came from immunoSEQ multiplex PCR; TCRdb's copy has only in-frame clones and leaves some out. V and J calls and clone size are copied from that table; D and trimming were computed from the DNA. The sample lists approximately 190,000 clones; around 84% were seen once. Individuals aged about 18 to 95 years were recruited from about two dozen US areas.

The chain couples TRBV30 to TRBJ2-7; 9 bases line up with TRBD1. The sequenced material came from PBMCs or T cells enriched from blood (not recorded which). The TCR comes from a woman aged 25 to 39 who had been exposed to COVID-19. In nucleotides, the CDR3 is TGTGCCTGGAGTGGACACCGGGACAGGGTTTCCTACGAGCAGTACTTC. Translating it yields CAWSGHRDRVSYEQYF. The variable domain in full, with the rest retrieved from reference TRBV30 and TRBJ2-7, is SQTIHQWPATLVQPVGSPLSLECTVEGTSNPNLYWYRQAAGRGLQLLFYSVGIGQISSEVPQNLSASRPQDRQFILSSKKLLLSDSGFYLCAWSGHRDRVSYEQYFGPGTRLTVT.